This T cell receptor beta chain was obtained from a study of cytomegalovirus exposure and HLA in healthy donors. About the study: A previous analysis identified 95 million to 120 million unique TCR beta sequences derived from 180 million or so T cells. General observations from the study: Evidence from a later analysis indicated that most CMV-associated TCR beta chains looked HLA-restricted. The only immune exposure information that was available was CMV serostatus. Among TCR beta chains of equal frequency, HLA-associated ones were more clonally expanded in a later analysis.

Germline CDR1 reads LGHNA; CDR2 reads YSLEER. J was trimmed by 2 bases and V by 0 bases; bases with no gene match: 4. The CDR3 sequence is 15 residues long. The PCR contained 60 Vbeta and 13 Jbeta primers. Measured with immunoSEQ multiplex PCR; TCRdb has only the in-frame clones, and not every one. The listing records 150,000 to 200,000 clones. Concerning this clone itself: Antigen specificity is unknown.

The J gene is TRBJ2-7, the V gene TRBV4-3; 7 bases are a match to TRBD1. This receptor was identified in an older woman in good health and CMV-seronegative. Input material: PBMCs. The chain's CDR3 is CASSQDLTGPYEQYF. The DNA of the CDR3 is TGCGCCAGCAGCCAAGATTTGACAGGGCCCTACGAGCAGTACTTC.